This T cell receptor beta chain was found in a study of blood T cell repertoires in COVID-19. The table came from immunoSEQ multiplex PCR; TCRdb's copy has only in-frame clones and leaves some out. The sample yields some 430,000 clones, around 90% seen once. Trimming shortened V by 4 bases and J by 3 bases, and 13 bases separated the two germline ends. Germline V CDR1 and CDR2: SGHVS, FQNEAQ. The CDR3 contains 14 residues. The chain recombines TRBV7-8 with TRBJ2-7; D perhaps matches TRBD2 (6 bases). Material for sequencing was PBMCs or T cells enriched from blood (not recorded which). This clonotype was obtained from a man between 18 and 29 years old who had recovered from COVID-19. CDR3 sequence: CASSSRDGDYEQYF. CDR3 in DNA: TGTGCCAGCAGCTCGCGGGACGGAGACTACGAGCAGTACTTC.